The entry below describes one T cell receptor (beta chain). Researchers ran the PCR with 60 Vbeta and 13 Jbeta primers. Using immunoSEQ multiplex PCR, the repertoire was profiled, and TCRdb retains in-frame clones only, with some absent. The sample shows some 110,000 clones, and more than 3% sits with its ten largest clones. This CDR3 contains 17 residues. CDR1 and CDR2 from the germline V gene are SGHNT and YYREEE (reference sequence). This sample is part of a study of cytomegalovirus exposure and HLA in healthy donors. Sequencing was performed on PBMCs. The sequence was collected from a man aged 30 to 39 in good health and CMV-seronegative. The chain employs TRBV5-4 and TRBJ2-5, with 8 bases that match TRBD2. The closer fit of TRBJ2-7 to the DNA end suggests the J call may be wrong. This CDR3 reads CASSGALAGGLSYEQYF. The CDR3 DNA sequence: TGTGCCAGCAGCGGCGCTCTGGCGGGGGGCCTCTCCTACGAGCAGTACTTC.